What follows are 8 T cell receptor beta chains derived from one specimen sequenced in a study of cytotoxic CD8 clonotypes in ibrutinib-treated CLL listed by TCRdb under 2021. The library was made by the immunoSEQ multiplex PCR assay. Not all clones reach the TCRdb copy of this immuneACCESS table, which keeps in-frame sequences only. Checked studies attribute under half of the gap to unresolved V genes and leave the rest unexplained. Within this sample are about 40,000 clones, with 55% to 75% of them counted one time only. Over 9.5% of the sample rests with the top ten. Taken with the paper, the label for time point translates to: progressive disease on ibrutinib. The sequencing here drew on PBMCs, taken at disease progression, from a patient treated with ibrutinib. The receptors here all came from a human donor with chronic lymphocytic leukemia.

This clone showed up just a few times. This chain connects TRBV2 to TRBJ2-7; TRBD2 is a possible D gene (6 bases). The CDR3 is 14 residues long. Germline CDR1 is SNHLY and CDR2 is FYNNEI. The V gene lost 7 bases and the J gene lost 5 bases, with 18 bases spanning the gap. CDR3 sequence (DNA): TGTGCCAGCATTTTACTAGCAGGAAAGAACGAGCAGTACTTC. Amino acid sequence: CASILLAGKNEQYF.

This clone turned up a few times. This chain connects TRBV2 to TRBJ1-4; D may be TRBD1 (6 bases). Trimming stripped 8 bases from V and 6 bases from J, with 16 bases between. The CDR3 has 14 amino acids. Germline V gives CDR1 SNHLY, CDR2 FYNNEI. The DNA for the CDR3 is TGTGCCAGCGCCCCCAGGGGCGGACATGAAAAACTGTTTTTT. Amino acid sequence: CASAPRGGHEKLFF. Based on the CDR3 plus reference TRBV2 and TRBJ1-4, the full variable domain is EPEVTQTPSHQVTQMGQEVILRCVPISNHLYFYWYRQILGQKVEFLVSFYNNEISEKSEIFDDQFSVERPDGSNFTLKIRSTKLEDSAMYFCASAPRGGHEKLFFGSGTQLSVL.

The J gene is TRBJ2-7, the V gene TRBV5-4, with D perhaps TRBD1 or TRBD2 (5 bases each). The CDR3 is 13 residues long. The germline gives CDR1 SGHNT, CDR2 YYREEE (reference sequence). Trimming shortened V by 2 bases and J by 2 bases, and 8 bases separated the two germline ends. This CDR3 is CASSFRDPYEQYF. CDR3 DNA: TGTGCCAGCAGCTTCAGGGACCCCTACGAGCAGTACTTC.

CDR3 in amino acids: CASSESRVYYEQYF. The CDR3 nucleotides are TGTGCCAGCAGTGAAAGTCGCGTGTACTACGAGCAGTACTTC. The chain joins TRBV6-4 to TRBJ2-7; D not certain. The germline gives CDR1 MRHNA, CDR2 SNTAGT. The CDR3 runs 14 residues. V was cut by 3 bases and J by 3 bases, with 12 bases left in between.

This chain connects TRBV18 to TRBJ2-1, with 7 bases that match TRBD2. V trimming: 2 bases; J trimming: 6 bases; junction bases outside the gene matches: 7. CDR3 length: 15 amino acids. The V gene's germline CDR1 is KGHSH and CDR2 LQKENI. CDR3 bases: TGTGCCAGCTCACCAAAGTCAGGGAGGGCCAATGAGCAGTTCTTC. Its translation is CASSPKSGRANEQFF.

This clone was counted a few times. This chain uses TRBV4-1 with TRBJ1-4; TRBD1 aligns across 9 bases. CDR3 length equals 18 residues. With V trimmed by 4 bases and J by 7 bases, 16 bases remained unmatched. Germline V CDR1 and CDR2: MGHRA, YSYEKL. The CDR3 region is CASSPTKMGTGRGEKLFF. The CDR3, as DNA: TGCGCCAGCAGCCCAACAAAGATGGGGACAGGGAGGGGTGAAAAACTGTTTTTT.

The chain combines TRBV19 with TRBJ1-1, with D hard to call. The CDR3 is 13 residues long. Looked up from germline, CDR1 is LNHDA and CDR2 is SQIVND (reference sequence). Trimming took 2 bases from V and 4 from J, leaving 8 bases between them. The CDR3 sequence: CASSINQGTEAFF. The CDR3, as DNA: TGTGCCAGTAGTATAAATCAAGGCACTGAAGCTTTCTTT.

This clone was observed a single time. The chain carries TRBV6-6 and TRBJ1-4; 8 bases agree with TRBD1. Germline CDR1 is MNHNY and CDR2 is SVGAGI (reference sequence). The CDR3 has 14 residues. V gave up 8 bases and J gave up 4 bases; unmatched junction bases: 6. CDR3 residues: CASRLQGGNEKLFF. The CDR3 DNA follows: TGTGCCAGCCGATTACAGGGGGGTAATGAAAAACTGTTTTTT.